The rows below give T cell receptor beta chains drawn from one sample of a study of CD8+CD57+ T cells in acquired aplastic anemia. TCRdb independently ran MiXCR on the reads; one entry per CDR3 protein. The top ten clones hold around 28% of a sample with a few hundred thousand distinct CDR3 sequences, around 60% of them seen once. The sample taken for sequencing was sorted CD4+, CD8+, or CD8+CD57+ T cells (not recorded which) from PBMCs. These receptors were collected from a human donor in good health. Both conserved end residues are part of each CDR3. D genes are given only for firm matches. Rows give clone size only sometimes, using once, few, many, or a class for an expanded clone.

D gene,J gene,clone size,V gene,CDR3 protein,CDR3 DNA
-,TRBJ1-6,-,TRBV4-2,CASGPDRLGSPLHF,TGTGCCAGCGGCCCCGATAGGCTGGGTTCACCCCTCCACTTT
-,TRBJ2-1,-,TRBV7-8,CASSSFSREQFF,TGTGCCAGCAGCTCATTTTCACGGGAGCAGTTCTTC
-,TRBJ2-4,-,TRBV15,CATSRDHGNIQYF,TGTGCCACCAGCAGAGATCATGGAAACATTCAGTACTTC
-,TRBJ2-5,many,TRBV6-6,CASSYVIGETQYF,TGTGCCAGCAGTTACGTCATCGGAGAGACCCAGTACTTC
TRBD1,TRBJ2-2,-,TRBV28,CASSLGTDGELFF,TGTGCCAGCAGTTTGGGGACAGATGGGGAGCTGTTTTTT
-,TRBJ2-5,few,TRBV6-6,CASRVGSGAETQYF,TGTGCCAGCAGAGTTGGGTCCGGGGCCGAGACCCAGTACTTC
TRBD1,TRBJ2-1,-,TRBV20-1,CSARAGTGLSNEQFF,TGCAGTGCTAGAGCGGGGACAGGGCTGAGCAATGAGCAGTTCTTC
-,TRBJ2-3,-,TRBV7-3,CASSKNYLTDTQYF,TGTGCCAGCAGCAAGAACTACCTCACAGATACGCAGTATTTT
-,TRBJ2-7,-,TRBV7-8,CASSRTASQGNHEQYF,TGTGCCAGCAGCCGTACGGCTTCGCAGGGTAACCACGAGCAGTACTTC
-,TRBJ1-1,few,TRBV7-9,CASSLSTEAFF,TGTGCCAGCAGCTTGTCAACTGAAGCTTTCTTT
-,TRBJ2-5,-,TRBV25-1,CASSQDGQQETQYF,TGCGCCAGCAGCCAAGATGGCCAACAAGAGACCCAGTACTTC